This TCR beta chain comes out of a study of T cell responses to AZD1222 COVID-19 vaccine. Overall study results and limits: After the peak T cell response, and only then, were repertoires sampled. Regions 160-218 and 743-854 dominated among vaccine-associated CD4 TCRs spanning spike. Spike-specific TCR breadth and depth were elevated following two AZD1222 doses. Clonal diversity was possibly underestimated; the donors were predominantly white British and more often female.

This clone turned up a few times. Its antigen is unknown. Method: immunoSEQ multiplex PCR; TCRdb's copy keeps in-frame clones and lacks some. Among 150,000 to 200,000 clones listed, over 80% were seen once. This receptor was taken from an adult in good health. This material consisted of peripheral blood, taken on day 0 of AZD1222 vaccination.

Written as DNA, the CDR3 is TGTGCCAGCAGTTTCCCTATGAGGAACACTGAAGCTTTCTTT. Its protein product is CASSFPMRNTEAFF. The V and J genes are TRBV28 and TRBJ1-1; D gene uncertain. Germline CDR1 and CDR2: MDHEN and SYDVKM. The CDR3 is 14 amino acids. V shed 3 bases and J shed 1 base, with 9 bases lying between them.